Detailed here is one T cell receptor (beta chain). The clone's antigen remains unknown. Base qualities are missing; no much larger clone stands one base away. CD8 naive samples consisted of CD45RO-negative cells that were positively selected for CCR7, yielding a CD45RA+CCR7+ population without TemRA cells. The donors were healthy, HIV-negative adults who had no recently reported acute infections or vaccinations. Only Caucasian adults living in Nashville, Tennessee, USA were represented among the donors. Blood was obtained by leukapheresis, after which PBMCs were separated by Ficoll-Histopaque density gradient centrifugation and cryopreserved in liquid nitrogen vapor phase. Analytical flow cytometry was used to check the purity and quantity of each magnetically sorted T cell population. Genomic DNA was isolated from each sorted fraction and quantified by UV absorbance on a Nanodrop 2000c. The sample originates from a study of shared clonotypes between healthy human individuals (TCRdb year 2020). Some background on the complete study: The cohort comprised two women and a few men aged 18 to 49 years. For each donor, three plates each were used for CD4 naive and CD4 memory, two plates were used for CD8 naive, and one plate was used for CD8 memory. To estimate repertoire size and how much clonotype sharing occurs between individuals, the study deeply sequenced the blood TCR repertoires of a handful of healthy adults. To increase sequencing depth and limit assay-specific biases, different laboratories used diverse techniques to prepare libraries and sequence TCR repertoires. Leukapheresis yielded between about 0.85 and 9 billion PBMCs per donor.

Deletion took 5 bases off V and 0 bases off J, with a span of 9 bases between the germline ends. As encoded in the germline V gene (reference sequence), CDR1 is MNHEY while CDR2 is SMNVEV. There are 14 amino acids in the CDR3, from cysteine to phenylalanine inclusive. The sequence is cut down to CDR3 DNA, 42 bases in frame from base 1. TCR CDR3 regions were amplified from genomic DNA by multiplex PCR using the deep immunoSEQ assay. For each cell subset, the extracted genomic DNA was distributed evenly across all wells of several immunoSEQ 96-well plates, and each plate served as one replicate. For sorted subsets, 200 ng of genomic DNA, equivalent to around 31,000 T cell genomes, went into each replicate PCR. The purified libraries were quantified using a Qubit 3.0 fluorometer, sized with a Bioanalyzer 2100, and then quantified again using the KAPA Library Quantification kit. Every immunoSEQ 96-well plate was sequenced on a dedicated single-read 150-cycle Illumina NextSeq 550 flow cell. As for the original processing: Because the immunoSEQ output held only junctional sequences and lacked quality scores, the filtering could not match the filtering applied to full-length reads. Sequences were annotated with PyIR, a Python wrapper for IgBLAST v1.9, using IMGT germline references to assign V/J genes and CDR3. Reads were filtered out if the reads had weak V/J assignments (E-value above 1e-6), no CDR3, stop codons, out-of-frame junctions, or ambiguous translated residues. V3J clonotypes were defined as sequences sharing the same inferred V gene, J gene, and CDR3 amino acid sequence. Percentage overlap between repertoires was computed as shared unique clonotypes divided by the size of the smaller repertoire. Three approaches were used to assess repertoire richness: RTK rarefaction, the Chao1 estimator, and Recon v2.1 estimates of unobserved clonotypes. Generation probabilities were computed with OLGA for all TCRbeta clonotypes obtained by the gDNA method from four donors. What TCRdb holds here is the immuneACCESS table cut down to in-frame rearrangements. Part of the clones is not present; checked against another copy, under half of the missing clones reflect an unresolved V gene, and the others are unexplained. V, J and clone size are taken as reported in that table, and D and trimming were inferred from the DNA itself. This sample holds about 820,000 clones; 80% to 95% were observed only once. 24% of the sample lies in the top ten.

Summary of the overall study and its limitations: Naive subsets generally had larger estimated clonotype richness than memory subsets did. Sampling was limited to blood, and TCR repertoires in tissue likely differ from TCR repertoires in blood. Higher generation probabilities were observed for clonotypes shared by all four sorted-subset donors than for non-shared clonotypes. Incomplete sequencing was indicated by rarefaction of sorted-subset datasets, despite the large sequencing depth. Based on pairwise subsampling, the degree of clonotype sharing among donors was expected to be affected by sequencing depth. Because the study included only a small number of donors, the genetic and exposure-history diversity represented was limited. Sharing across a few donors was observed for approximately 5% of naive CD4, 3% to 3.5% of naive CD8, 2% to 2.5% of memory CD4, and roughly 0.43% of memory CD8 clonotypes.

The receptor's source is a man aged 25 to 40 in good health. The chain was built from TRBV27 and TRBJ2-3; no D gene can be assigned with confidence. Material for sequencing was naive CD8+ T cells sorted from blood. Read against the paper, the sample's cell subset or site label means: CD45RA+CCR7+. The encoded CDR3 is CASSLRQSTDTQYF. Read as DNA, the sequence is TGTGCCAGCAGTCTTCGGCAAAGCACAGATACGCAGTATTTT.